This TCR beta chain was found in a study of neoadjuvant anti-PD-1 for oral cavity cancer. Study-level findings and limits: Greater tumor shrinkage accompanied bigger post-treatment sizes of preexisting clones. With three patients per group, TCR findings need larger cohorts.

Time point in this sample: after neoadjuvant nivolumab, at surgical resection. This clone has at least ten counts. The target antigen is unknown. Trimming took 6 bases from V and 1 from J; bases not matched to a gene: 4. The CDR3 has 15 amino acids. CDR1 is SNHLY, CDR2 FYNNEI, per germline. Tumor libraries mostly used 4 to 5 ug genomic DNA, two replicates each. Clones were sequenced by immunoSEQ multiplex PCR, and TCRdb holds only the in-frame ones, with some missing. The sample lists approximately 23,000 clones; 40% to 50% were seen once. This sequence originates from a person aged 35-79 years with oral cavity squamous cell carcinoma. The chain is built from TRBV2 and TRBJ1-1; 11 bases agree with TRBD1. Sequencing was performed on tumor tissue, taken after nivolumab (anti-PD-1) treatment. This chain's CDR3 is CASRGQGVRNTEAFF. In DNA form, the CDR3 reads TGTGCCAGCAGGGGACAGGGGGTTCGGAACACTGAAGCTTTCTTT.